The 32 T cell receptor beta chains given below trace back to one sample, sequenced in a study of CD8+ T cells in alopecia areata (dated by TCRdb to 2016 to 2019). The library came from the immunoSEQ multiplex PCR assay. RNA was extracted from all samples and reverse transcribed into cDNA as template for TCR sequencing. As stored in TCRdb, this immuneACCESS dataset retains in-frame rearrangements with V and J assigned. A fraction of the clones does not appear; measured against another copy, unresolved V genes explain less than half of the discrepancy, and the remainder lacks a known reason. The sample has about 200,000 clones on record, more than 55% of them singletons. Of the sample, approximately 4.9% falls within the top ten clones. Source material: CD8+ T cells sorted from blood. The receptors were gathered from a human donor in good health.

CDR3 in DNA: TGTGCCAGCAGCCAAGCCGGGGTTTTAGCCAAAAACATTCAGTACTTC. As protein: CASSQAGVLAKNIQYF. The J gene is TRBJ2-4, the V gene TRBV14; possible D gene TRBD2, 5 bases. This CDR3 contains 16 residues. Deletions cut 1 base from V and 0 bases from J, with 10 bases between. Germline CDR1 SGHDN, CDR2 FVKESK.

The chain joins TRBV1 to TRBJ2-1. TRBV1 is termed a pseudogene. CDR3 length: 21 residues. CDR3 in DNA: TGCACCAGCAGCGGGCATCTCGTTTCCTCCGGGGGCCGGAGCTCCTACAATGAGCAGTTCTTC. It encodes CTSSGHLVSSGGRSSYNEQFF.

The chain has TRBV5-1 and TRBJ2-7, with D possibly TRBD2 on 6 matching bases. Germline V gene lookup returns CDR1 SGHRS and CDR2 YFSETQ. The V end lost 1 base, the J end lost 2 bases, and 16 bases lay between the germline ends. This CDR3 has 16 residues. Here the CDR3 reads CASSLYALGLAYEQYF. The CDR3 coding sequence is TGCGCCAGCAGCTTGTACGCTCTGGGACTCGCCTACGAGCAGTACTTC.

The V and J genes are TRBV5-4 and TRBJ2-5; D unclear. V was shortened by 2 bases and J by 2 bases, with 13 bases between the two germline ends. Germline assignment: CDR1 SGHNT and CDR2 YYREEE (reference sequence). The CDR3 has 15 residues. This chain's CDR3 is CASSLSGPPQETQYF. The CDR3 DNA follows: TGTGCCAGCAGCTTATCTGGTCCCCCTCAAGAGACCCAGTACTTC.

CDR3 DNA sequence: TGTGCCAGCAGCTCCCCGGCTTCCCTCCTGTTTTTT. It is translated as CASSSPASLLFF. The J gene is TRBJ2-2, the V gene TRBV7-9; no clear D. The CDR3 loop spans 12 amino acids. CDR1 is SEHNR and CDR2 is FQNEAQ in the germline V gene (reference sequence). Trimming took 4 bases from V and 14 from J, leaving 14 bases between them. The whole variable domain, filled in from reference TRBV7-9 and TRBJ2-2, reads DTGVSQNPRHKITKRGQNVTFRCDPISEHNRLYWYRQTLGQGPEFLTYFQNEAQLEKSRLLSDRFSAERPKGSFSTLEIQRTEQGDSAMYLCASSSPASLLFFGEGSRLTVL.

The chain employs TRBV4-2 and TRBJ1-2, with D possibly TRBD1 on 5 matching bases. Germline-derived CDR1 and CDR2 are LGHNA and YNFKEQ. The V gene lost 0 bases and the J gene lost 8 bases, with 19 bases spanning the gap. The CDR3 loop spans 16 amino acids. CDR3 nucleotide sequence: TGTGCCAGCAGCCAAGATGCGCGGGGCGAGGGTACGGGCTACACCTTC. As protein: CASSQDARGEGTGYTF.

The gene calls are TRBV6-6 and TRBJ2-3, with D possibly being TRBD2 (5 bases). CDR3 length: 14 residues. The V gene's germline CDR1 is MNHNY and CDR2 SVGAGI (reference sequence). The V end lost 5 bases, the J end lost 5 bases, and 14 bases lay between the germline ends. The CDR3 loop reads CASSPLAFGDTQYF. The CDR3 DNA reads TGTGCCAGCAGTCCCCTAGCCTTCGGAGATACGCAGTATTTT.

This clone was observed a handful of times. The rearrangement links TRBV27 to TRBJ2-7, with 7 bases identical to TRBD1. The CDR3 totals 13 residues. The trim removed 5 bases at V and 3 bases at J, leaving 4 bases unmatched. Germline-derived CDR1 and CDR2 are MNHEY and SMNVEV (reference sequence). The CDR3 here is CASSPRTGYEQYF. CDR3 coding DNA: TGTGCCAGCAGTCCCCGGACAGGCTACGAGCAGTACTTC.

The V and J genes are TRBV30 and TRBJ2-2; D call uncertain. CDR3 size: 12 residues. V was trimmed by 4 bases and J by 6 bases, leaving 9 bases between them. Germline lookup yields CDR1 GTSNPN and CDR2 SVGIG (reference sequence). CDR3 sequence (DNA): TGTGCCTGGACGGAAGGATCCGGGGAGCTGTTTTTT. Translated: CAWTEGSGELFF. Using reference TRBV30 and TRBJ2-2 for the parts outside the CDR3, the full variable domain is SQTIHQWPATLVQPVGSPLSLECTVEGTSNPNLYWYRQAAGRGLQLLFYSVGIGQISSEVPQNLSASRPQDRQFILSSKKLLLSDSGFYLCAWTEGSGELFFGEGSRLTVL.

CDR3: CASSLAGGGQETQYF. The CDR3 DNA reads TGTGCCAGCAGCTTAGCCGGGGGTGGCCAAGAGACCCAGTACTTC. The chain has TRBV7-9 and TRBJ2-5, with D perhaps matching TRBD2 (6 bases). This CDR3 spans 15 amino acids. CDR1 SEHNR and CDR2 FQNEAQ come from the germline V gene (reference sequence). V shed 0 bases and J shed 1 base, with 9 bases lying between them.

Concerning this clone itself: Relative to the germline gene, one junction end is altered; a read error may explain this. This sequence joins TRBV7-2 and TRBJ1-1, with D hard to call. Germline CDR1 SGHTA, CDR2 FQGNSA. CDR3 length: 9 amino acids. In DNA, the CDR3 is TGTGCCAGCAGCTACAGAAGGACTTTT. It codes for CASSYRRTF.

This chain uses TRBV7-2 with TRBJ2-2; the D is unclear. The CDR3 covers 16 residues. Germline lookup yields CDR1 SGHTA and CDR2 FQGNSA. V lost 2 bases to trimming and J lost 4 bases, with 14 bases between them. The CDR3 loop is CASSLKLGFSTGELFF. The CDR3 DNA reads as TGTGCCAGCAGCTTAAAGTTAGGATTTTCCACCGGGGAGCTGTTTTTT.

As to this clone: Other DNA sequences in the same sample also yield this CDR3. The genes are TRBV15 and TRBJ2-3, with 7 nucleotides matching TRBD2. The CDR3 has 14 amino acids. The V segment lost 8 bases and the J segment 0 bases; nucleotides outside the gene matches: 5. CDR1 LNHNV and CDR2 YYDKDF come from the germline V gene (reference sequence). The CDR3 sequence: CATDGGGSTDTQYF. The CDR3 coding sequence is TGTGCCACCGACGGCGGGGGTAGCACAGATACGCAGTATTTT.

The chain combines TRBV4-1 with TRBJ2-5, with TRBD2 as a possible D gene (6 bases). Trimming stripped 1 base from V and 5 bases from J, with 20 bases between. Per the germline V gene, CDR1 is MGHRA and CDR2 is YSYEKL. The length of the CDR3 is 17 residues. Here the CDR3 reads CASSQAPPSEGWETQYF. The DNA for the CDR3 is TGCGCCAGCAGCCAAGCCCCGCCTTCGGAGGGGTGGGAGACCCAGTACTTC.

V is TRBV10-2 and J is TRBJ2-5, with D perhaps assigned TRBD1 or TRBD2 (5 bases each). Germline V gene lookup returns CDR1 WSHSY and CDR2 SAAADI. Trimming stripped 4 bases from V and 3 bases from J, with 12 bases between. This CDR3 is 14 amino acids long. CDR3 coding DNA: TGCGCCAGCAGTGCAGGGACGGTGAAAGAGACCCAGTACTTC. The encoded protein is CASSAGTVKETQYF.

This clone was found a few times. Written as DNA, the CDR3 is TGTGCCAGCAGCTTAGGGGGGGAAGTCCCTGAAGCTTTCTTT. This codes for CASSLGGEVPEAFF. V usage is TRBV5-6 and J usage is TRBJ1-1, with D tentatively TRBD1 (6 bases). V was clipped by 2 bases and J by 6 bases, with 14 bases between them. Germline-derived CDR1 and CDR2 are SGHDT and YYEEEE. The CDR3 runs to 14 residues.

The CDR3 protein is CASSQFGSGQGVNEQFF. The CDR3 nucleotides are TGTGCCAGCAGCCAATTTGGCTCCGGACAGGGGGTCAATGAGCAGTTCTTC. V gene TRBV14 combines with J gene TRBJ2-1; 10 bases map to TRBD1. Germline V gene lookup returns CDR1 SGHDN and CDR2 FVKESK. Trimming took 2 bases from V and 6 from J; bases not matched to a gene: 10. The CDR3 runs 17 residues. Full variable domain (rest looked up from reference TRBV14 and TRBJ2-1): EAGVTQFPSHSVIEKGQTVTLRCDPISGHDNLYWYRRVMGKEIKFLLHFVKESKQDESGMPNNRFLAERTGGTYSTLKVQPAELEDSGVYFCASSQFGSGQGVNEQFFGPGTRLTVL.

The rearrangement joins TRBV5-6 to TRBJ2-7; D gene ambiguous. The CDR3 is 12 amino acids. From germline, CDR1 is SGHDT and CDR2 YYEEEE. The ends were cut back, 4 bases at V and 5 bases at J, with 10 bases in the middle. The CDR3: CASSVRLDEQYF. The CDR3 DNA reads as TGTGCCAGCAGCGTCCGGTTGGACGAGCAGTACTTC.

CDR3 residues: CAWSVETVNTEAFF. The DNA for the CDR3 is TGTGCCTGGAGTGTAGAAACAGTGAACACTGAAGCTTTCTTT. The gene calls are TRBV30 and TRBJ1-1, with D unresolved. V was clipped by 0 bases and J by 0 bases, with 8 bases between them. This CDR3 spans 14 amino acids. In germline, CDR1 is GTSNPN, CDR2 SVGIG (reference sequence). The full variable domain, rest sourced from reference TRBV30 and TRBJ1-1, is SQTIHQWPATLVQPVGSPLSLECTVEGTSNPNLYWYRQAAGRGLQLLFYSVGIGQISSEVPQNLSASRPQDRQFILSSKKLLLSDSGFYLCAWSVETVNTEAFFGQGTRLTVV.

As to this clone: At the DNA level, this CDR3 is encoded by other sequences in the same sample as well. The chain recombines TRBV5-6 with TRBJ1-4, with TRBD1 identical over 7 bases. The CDR3 spans 14 residues. The germline V gene has CDR1 SGHDT and CDR2 YYEEEE. The junction had 3 bases not matched to a gene; V was cut back by 0 bases and J by 7 bases. This chain's CDR3 is CASSLEGAREKLFF. The CDR3 DNA is TGTGCCAGCAGCTTGGAGGGGGCCCGTGAAAAACTGTTTTTT.

The V gene is TRBV13, the J gene TRBJ2-7, with 9 bases aligning to TRBD2. The V gene end was trimmed by 4 bases and the J gene end by 6 bases; junction bases not matched to a gene: 13. The CDR3 length is 16 residues. Germline assignment: CDR1 PRHDT and CDR2 FYEKMQ (reference sequence). CDR3 DNA: TGTGCCAGCAGCTCACCAAAAGCGGGGGGAACGCTCGAGCAGTACTTC. Translating it yields CASSSPKAGGTLEQYF.

This clone has only a few counts. V gene TRBV4-1 combines with J gene TRBJ1-2, with D possibly matching TRBD1 (5 bases). The CDR3 totals 15 residues. Germline V gene lookup returns CDR1 MGHRA and CDR2 YSYEKL. V dropped 1 base and J dropped 5 bases, with 14 bases sitting between them. The CDR3 loop reads CASSQVSTTAYGYTF. The CDR3 DNA reads as TGCGCCAGCAGCCAAGTGTCAACGACAGCTTATGGCTACACCTTC.

The chain recombines TRBV25-1 with TRBJ2-5; possibly TRBD2 for D (7 bases). The CDR3 extends over 15 amino acids. CDR1 and CDR2 from the germline V gene are MGHDK and SYGVNS. V was pared by 3 bases and J by 5 bases, with 16 bases between. CDR3 region: CASSDGRGALETQYF. The CDR3 DNA reads as TGTGCCAGCAGTGATGGCCGGGGGGCGCTCGAGACCCAGTACTTC. Full variable domain (remainder filled in from reference TRBV25-1 and TRBJ2-5): EADIYQTPRYLVIGTGKKITLECSQTMGHDKMYWYQQDPGMELHLIHYSYGVNSTEKGDLSSESTVSRIRTEHFPLTLESARPSHTSQYLCASSDGRGALETQYFGPGTRLLVL.

This clone was observed a few times. The chain combines TRBV13 with TRBJ2-5; no reliable D call. Trimming removed 6 bases at V and 4 bases at J, with 6 bases between. Germline V gene lookup returns CDR1 PRHDT and CDR2 FYEKMQ (reference sequence). This CDR3 is 11 amino acids long. This chain's CDR3 is CASSTGETQYF. The CDR3 DNA reads TGTGCCAGCAGTACTGGAGAGACCCAGTACTTC.

The chain joins TRBV9 to TRBJ1-2, with 9 bases matching TRBD1. Germline CDR1 and CDR2: SGDLS and YYNGEE. CDR3 size: 16 residues. The J segment lost 2 bases and the V segment lost 0 bases, leaving 5 bases of the junction unmatched. The CDR3 reads CASSVDPDRGNYGYTF. CDR3 nucleotide sequence: TGTGCCAGCAGCGTAGATCCGGACAGGGGAAACTATGGCTACACCTTC.

This sequence joins TRBV23-1 and TRBJ2-6, with 11 bases aligning to TRBD1. TRBV23-1 is assigned to the ORF class and has an uncertain function. Losses at the gene ends were 7 bases for V and 1 base for J; bases not matched to a gene: 12. The CDR3 runs to 19 residues. The CDR3 sequence: CASTLDRGRKLSGANVLTF. For the CDR3, the DNA is TGCGCCAGCACCCTGGACAGGGGGCGGAAGTTATCTGGGGCCAACGTCCTGACTTTC.

This clone has a handful of counts. The J gene is TRBJ1-2, the V gene TRBV5-4; 7 nucleotides agree with TRBD1. V gave up 4 bases and J gave up 2 bases; unmatched junction bases: 5. Per germline, CDR1 SGHNT and CDR2 YYREEE (reference sequence). This CDR3 contains 14 residues. The CDR3 sequence is CASSLGTANYGYTF. For the CDR3, the DNA is TGTGCCAGCAGCCTCGGGACAGCCAACTATGGCTACACCTTC.

The chain links TRBV5-1 to TRBJ2-7; D unresolved. The germline V and J ends were trimmed by 0 bases and 3 bases, with 13 bases remaining between them. This CDR3 is built from 15 residues. Germline loops: CDR1 SGHRS, CDR2 YFSETQ. The CDR3 DNA sequence: TGCGCCAGCAGCTTGGAGTCAGGTTTAGACTACGAGCAGTACTTC. Its protein product is CASSLESGLDYEQYF.

The V gene is TRBV5-6, the J gene TRBJ2-1; unclear D gene. Per the germline V gene, CDR1 is SGHDT and CDR2 is YYEEEE. This CDR3 has 15 residues. Trimming took off 2 bases at V and 4 bases at J, with 13 bases between the two ends. CDR3 nucleotide sequence: TGTGCCAGCAGCTTACGAAGTAAGCCATACAATGAGCAGTTCTTC. Protein: CASSLRSKPYNEQFF.

The gene calls are TRBV29-1 and TRBJ2-3; D is tentatively TRBD1 or TRBD2 (5 bases each). Trimming cost V 4 bases and J 0 bases, with 14 bases left between them. CDR1 and CDR2 from the germline V gene are SQVTM and ANQGSEA. The CDR3 is 15 amino acids. CDR3 nucleotide sequence: TGCAGCGTTGTTCGGGACGATACCAGCACAGATACGCAGTATTTT. Translating it yields CSVVRDDTSTDTQYF.

V usage is TRBV5-1 and J usage is TRBJ1-1; D is undetermined. Germline CDR1 reads SGHRS; CDR2 reads YFSETQ. The V gene lost 6 bases and the J gene lost 1 base, with 7 bases spanning the gap. This CDR3 region has 12 residues. The CDR3 coding sequence is TGCGCCAGCATCGGTACGAACACTGAAGCTTTCTTT. It encodes CASIGTNTEAFF.

The V call is TRBV10-3, the J call TRBJ1-6; D remains unclear. The germline gives CDR1 ENHRY, CDR2 SYGVKD. V shed 4 bases and J shed 7 bases, with 5 bases lying between them. CDR3 length: 12 residues. The CDR3 reads CAISVSNSPLHF. For the CDR3, the DNA is TGTGCCATCAGTGTGAGCAATTCACCCCTCCACTTT.